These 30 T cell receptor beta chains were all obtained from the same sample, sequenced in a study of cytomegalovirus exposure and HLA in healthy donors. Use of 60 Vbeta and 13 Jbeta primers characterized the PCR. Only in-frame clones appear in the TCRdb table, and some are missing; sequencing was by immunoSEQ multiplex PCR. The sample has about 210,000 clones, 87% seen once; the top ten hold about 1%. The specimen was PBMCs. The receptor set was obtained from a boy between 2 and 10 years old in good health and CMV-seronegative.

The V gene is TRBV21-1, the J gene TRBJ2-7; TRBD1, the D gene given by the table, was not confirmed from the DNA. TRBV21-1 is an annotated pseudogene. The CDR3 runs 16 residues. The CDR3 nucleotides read TGTGCCAGCAGCAAACTACCGGGACAGGGCCCCCACGAGCAGTACTTC. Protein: CASSKLPGQGPHEQYF.

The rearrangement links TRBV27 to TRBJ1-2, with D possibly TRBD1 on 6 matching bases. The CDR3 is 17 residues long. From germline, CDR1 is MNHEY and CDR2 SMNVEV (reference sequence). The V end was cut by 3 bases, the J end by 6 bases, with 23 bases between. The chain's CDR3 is CASSFGGGFRGGHGYTF. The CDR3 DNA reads TGTGCCAGCAGTTTTGGCGGGGGGTTCAGGGGAGGGCATGGCTACACCTTC.

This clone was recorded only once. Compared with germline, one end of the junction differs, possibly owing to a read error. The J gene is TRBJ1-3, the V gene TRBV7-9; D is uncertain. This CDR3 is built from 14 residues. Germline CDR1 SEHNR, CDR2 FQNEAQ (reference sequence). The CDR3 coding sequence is TGTTCCAGCAGCTTAGGATCGCCGGGGAACACCATATATTTT. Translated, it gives CSSSLGSPGNTIYF.

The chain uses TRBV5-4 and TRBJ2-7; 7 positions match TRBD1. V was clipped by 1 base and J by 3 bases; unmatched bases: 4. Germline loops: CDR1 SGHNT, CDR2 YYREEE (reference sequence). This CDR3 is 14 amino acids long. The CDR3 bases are TGTGCCAGCAGCTTGAGACAGGGCAACTACGAGCAGTACTTC. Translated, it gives CASSLRQGNYEQYF.

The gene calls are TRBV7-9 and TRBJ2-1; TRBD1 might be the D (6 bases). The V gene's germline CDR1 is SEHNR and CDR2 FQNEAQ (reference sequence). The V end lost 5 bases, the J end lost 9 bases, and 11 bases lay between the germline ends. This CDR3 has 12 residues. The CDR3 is CASSPQGGEQFF. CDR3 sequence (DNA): TGTGCCAGCAGCCCTCAAGGGGGTGAGCAGTTCTTC.

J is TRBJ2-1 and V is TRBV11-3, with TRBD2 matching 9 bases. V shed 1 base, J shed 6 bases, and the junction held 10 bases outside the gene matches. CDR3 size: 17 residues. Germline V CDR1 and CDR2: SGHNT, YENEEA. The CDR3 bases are TGTGCCAGCAGCTTAGTATTTCAGCGGGGGGCCTTCAATGAGCAGTTCTTC. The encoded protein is CASSLVFQRGAFNEQFF.

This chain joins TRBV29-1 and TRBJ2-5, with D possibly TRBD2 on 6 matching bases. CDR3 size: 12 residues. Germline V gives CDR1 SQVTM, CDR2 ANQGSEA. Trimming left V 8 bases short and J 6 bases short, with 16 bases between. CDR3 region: CSYNEGGKTQYF. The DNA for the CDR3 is TGCAGCTACAACGAGGGCGGGAAGACCCAGTACTTC. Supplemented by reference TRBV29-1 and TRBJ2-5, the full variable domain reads SAVISQKPSRDICQRGTSLTIQCQVDSQVTMMFWYRQQPGQSLTLIATANQGSEATYESGFVIDKFPISRPNLTFSTLTVSNMSPEDSSIYLCSYNEGGKTQYFGPGTRLLVL.

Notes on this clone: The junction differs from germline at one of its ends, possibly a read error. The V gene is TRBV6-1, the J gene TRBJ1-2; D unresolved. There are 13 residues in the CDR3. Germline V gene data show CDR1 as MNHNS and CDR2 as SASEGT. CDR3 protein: CASSDVVFRGQGF. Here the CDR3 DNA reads TGTGCCAGCAGTGATGTCGTTTTCAGAGGGCAAGGCTTC.

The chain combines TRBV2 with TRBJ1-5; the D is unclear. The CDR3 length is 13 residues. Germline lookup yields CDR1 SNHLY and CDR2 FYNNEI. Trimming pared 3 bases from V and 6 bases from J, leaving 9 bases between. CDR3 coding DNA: TGTGCCAGCAGTGATCTCCCCAGTCAGCCCCAGCATTTT. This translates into CASSDLPSQPQHF.

CDR3 coding DNA: TGTGCCAGCGGGACTAGCGGGGGGTACCAAGAGACCCAGTACTTC. Residues: CASGTSGGYQETQYF. The chain links TRBV7-9 to TRBJ2-5; 15 bases agree with TRBD2. Germline V gives CDR1 SEHNR, CDR2 FQNEAQ (reference sequence). After removal of 8 bases from V and 0 bases from J, the junction contained 1 base not matched to a gene. The CDR3 consists of 15 residues.

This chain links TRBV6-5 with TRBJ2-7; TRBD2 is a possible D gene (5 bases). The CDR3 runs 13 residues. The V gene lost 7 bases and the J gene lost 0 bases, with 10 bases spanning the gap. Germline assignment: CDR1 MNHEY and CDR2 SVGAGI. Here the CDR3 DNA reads TGTGCCAGCACCGCCGCGGGCTCCTACGAGCAGTACTTC. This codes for CASTAAGSYEQYF.

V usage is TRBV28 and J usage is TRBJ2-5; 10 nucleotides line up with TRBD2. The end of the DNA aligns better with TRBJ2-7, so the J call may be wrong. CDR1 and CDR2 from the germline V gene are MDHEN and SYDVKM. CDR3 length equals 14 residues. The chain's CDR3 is CASSFGLAEDEQYF. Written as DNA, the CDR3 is TGTGCCAGCAGTTTTGGACTAGCGGAAGACGAGCAGTACTTC.

The CDR3 here is CASGETGDTEAFF. The DNA for the CDR3 is TGTGCCAGCGGAGAAACAGGGGACACTGAAGCTTTCTTT. The rearrangement joins TRBV14 to TRBJ1-1; TRBD1 aligns across 7 bases. J gave up 3 bases and V 8 bases, and 6 bases lay outside the gene matches. The CDR3 has 13 residues. Per the germline V gene, CDR1 is SGHDN and CDR2 is FVKESK.

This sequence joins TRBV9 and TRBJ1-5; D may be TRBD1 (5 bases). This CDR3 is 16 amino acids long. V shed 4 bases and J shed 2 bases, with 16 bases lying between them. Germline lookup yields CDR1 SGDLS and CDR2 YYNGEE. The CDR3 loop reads CASSTWDFSGNQPQHF. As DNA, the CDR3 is TGTGCCAGCAGCACCTGGGACTTTTCGGGCAATCAGCCCCAGCATTTT.

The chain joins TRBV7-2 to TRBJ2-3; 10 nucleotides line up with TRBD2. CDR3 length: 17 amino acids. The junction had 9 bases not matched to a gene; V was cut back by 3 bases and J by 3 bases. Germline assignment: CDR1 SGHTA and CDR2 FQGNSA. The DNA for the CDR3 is TGTGCCAGCAGCTTCCCCGTGCTAGCGGGGGAGACAGATACGCAGTATTTT. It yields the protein CASSFPVLAGETDTQYF.

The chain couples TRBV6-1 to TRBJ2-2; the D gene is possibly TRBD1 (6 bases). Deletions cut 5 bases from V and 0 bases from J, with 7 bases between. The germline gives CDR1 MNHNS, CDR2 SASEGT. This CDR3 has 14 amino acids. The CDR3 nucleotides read TGTGCCAGCAGTAGGACAGCGAACACCGGGGAGCTGTTTTTT. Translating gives CASSRTANTGELFF.

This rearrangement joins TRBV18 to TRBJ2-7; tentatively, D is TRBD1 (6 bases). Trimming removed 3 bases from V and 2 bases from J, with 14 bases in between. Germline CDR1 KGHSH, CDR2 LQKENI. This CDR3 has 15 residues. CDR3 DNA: TGTGCCAGCTCACCTACGACCGGGACAACCTACGAGCAGTACTTC. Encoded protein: CASSPTTGTTYEQYF.

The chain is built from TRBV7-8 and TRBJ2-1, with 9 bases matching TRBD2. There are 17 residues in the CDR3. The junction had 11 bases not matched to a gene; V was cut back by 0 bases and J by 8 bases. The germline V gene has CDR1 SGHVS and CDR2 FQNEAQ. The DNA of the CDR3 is TGTGCCAGCAGCTTAGCGACCGGCGGGGGGGCCGCTCATGAGCAGTTCTTC. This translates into CASSLATGGGAAHEQFF.

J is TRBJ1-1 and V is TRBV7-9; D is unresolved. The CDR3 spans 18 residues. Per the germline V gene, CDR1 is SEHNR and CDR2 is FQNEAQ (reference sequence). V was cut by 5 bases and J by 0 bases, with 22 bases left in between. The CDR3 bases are TGTGCCAGCAGCGTTAGCGGTTGGTCACAATATCTGAACACTGAAGCTTTCTTT. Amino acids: CASSVSGWSQYLNTEAFF.

In nucleotides, the CDR3 is TGTGCCAGCAGTTTAGGAGGGGGCATGCACGGAGAGACCCAGTACTTC. Protein product: CASSLGGGMHGETQYF. The chain combines TRBV27 with TRBJ2-5; D is perhaps TRBD1 (7 bases). Per germline, CDR1 MNHEY and CDR2 SMNVEV (reference sequence). The CDR3 runs to 16 residues. V lost 2 bases, J lost 4 bases, and 17 bases lay in between.

The DNA of the CDR3 is TGTGCCAGCAGGCGAGCGGGGGGGCGATACGAACAAGAGACCCAGTACTTC. Translated, it gives CASRRAGGRYEQETQYF. V usage is TRBV7-6 and J usage is TRBJ2-5; 10 nucleotides agree with TRBD2. V trimming: 6 bases; J trimming: 2 bases; junction bases outside the gene matches: 12. The germline V gene encodes CDR1 SGHVS and CDR2 FNYEAQ. There are 17 residues in the CDR3.

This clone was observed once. CDR3 nucleotides: TGTGCCAGCATCCCGACAGGGATGAACACTGAAGCTTTCTTT. As protein: CASIPTGMNTEAFF. J is TRBJ1-1 and V is TRBV7-9; 7 bases align to TRBD1. The CDR3 runs 14 residues. The trim removed 7 bases at V and 0 bases at J, leaving 5 bases unmatched. The germline V gene has CDR1 SEHNR and CDR2 FQNEAQ (reference sequence).

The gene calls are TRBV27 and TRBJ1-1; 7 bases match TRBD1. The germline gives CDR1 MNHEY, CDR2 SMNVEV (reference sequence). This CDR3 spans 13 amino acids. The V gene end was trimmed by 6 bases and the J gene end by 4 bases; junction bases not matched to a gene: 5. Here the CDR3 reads CASSSSGGTEAFF. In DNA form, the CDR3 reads TGTGCCAGCAGCTCCTCAGGGGGCACTGAAGCTTTCTTT.

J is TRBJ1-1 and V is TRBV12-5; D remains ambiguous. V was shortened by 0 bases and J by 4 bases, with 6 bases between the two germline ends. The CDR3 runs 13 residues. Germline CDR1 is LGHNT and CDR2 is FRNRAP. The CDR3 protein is CASGLVPVTEAFF. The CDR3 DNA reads TGTGCTAGTGGTTTGGTACCGGTCACTGAAGCTTTCTTT.

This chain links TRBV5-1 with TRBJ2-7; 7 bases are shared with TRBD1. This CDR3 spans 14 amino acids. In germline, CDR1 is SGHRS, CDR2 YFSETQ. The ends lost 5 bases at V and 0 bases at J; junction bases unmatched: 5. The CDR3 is CASSLTGNSYEQYF. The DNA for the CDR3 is TGCGCCAGCAGTCTGACAGGGAACTCCTACGAGCAGTACTTC.

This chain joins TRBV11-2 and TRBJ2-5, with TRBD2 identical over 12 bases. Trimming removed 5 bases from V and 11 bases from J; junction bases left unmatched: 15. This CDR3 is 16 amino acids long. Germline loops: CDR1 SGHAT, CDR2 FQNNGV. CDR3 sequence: CASSPMVGGTSGFQYF. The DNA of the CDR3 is TGTGCCAGCAGCCCTATGGTAGGGGGGACTAGCGGGTTTCAGTACTTC.

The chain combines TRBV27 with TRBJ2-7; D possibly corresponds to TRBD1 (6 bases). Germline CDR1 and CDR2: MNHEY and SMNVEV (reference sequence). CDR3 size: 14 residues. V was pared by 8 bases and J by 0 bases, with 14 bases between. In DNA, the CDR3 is TGTGCCAGCCAGCCCCAGGGGCTCTCCTACGAGCAGTACTTC. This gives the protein CASQPQGLSYEQYF.

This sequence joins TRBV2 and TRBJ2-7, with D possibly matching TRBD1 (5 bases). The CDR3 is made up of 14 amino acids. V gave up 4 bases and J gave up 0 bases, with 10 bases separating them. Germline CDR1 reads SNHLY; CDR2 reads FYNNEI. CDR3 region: CASSATDSSYEQYF. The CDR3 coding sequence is TGTGCCAGCAGTGCAACCGACAGCTCCTACGAGCAGTACTTC. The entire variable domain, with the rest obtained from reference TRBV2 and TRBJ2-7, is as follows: EPEVTQTPSHQVTQMGQEVILRCVPISNHLYFYWYRQILGQKVEFLVSFYNNEISEKSEIFDDQFSVERPDGSNFTLKIRSTKLEDSAMYFCASSATDSSYEQYFGPGTRLTVT.

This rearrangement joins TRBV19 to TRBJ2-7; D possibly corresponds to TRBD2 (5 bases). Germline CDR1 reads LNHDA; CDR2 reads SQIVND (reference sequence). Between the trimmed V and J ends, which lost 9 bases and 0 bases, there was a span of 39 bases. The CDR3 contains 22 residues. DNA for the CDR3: TGTGCCAGGCAAACCTTACTTCGGGGTTTGGGAGTCGGGAAATGGAGCTCCTACGAGCAGTACTTC. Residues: CARQTLLRGLGVGKWSSYEQYF.

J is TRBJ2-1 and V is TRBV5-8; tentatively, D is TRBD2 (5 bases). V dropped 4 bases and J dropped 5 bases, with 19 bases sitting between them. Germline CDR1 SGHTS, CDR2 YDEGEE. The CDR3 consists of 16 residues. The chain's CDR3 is CASSGGRVLLNNEQFF. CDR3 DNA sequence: TGTGCCAGCAGCGGAGGCCGGGTTCTGCTTAACAATGAGCAGTTCTTC. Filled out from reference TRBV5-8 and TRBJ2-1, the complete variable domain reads EAGVTQSPTHLIKTRGQQATLRCSPISGHTSVYWYQQALGLGLQFLLWYDEGEERNRGNFPPRFSGRQFPNYSSELNVNALELEDSALYLCASSGGRVLLNNEQFFGPGTRLTVL.